This T cell receptor beta chain was sequenced during a study of post-analysis software for immune sequencing data. Overall study findings and caveats: Samples made in the same batch grouped tightly together by F measure. Controls' normalized Chao1 diversity significantly exceeded that of multiple sclerosis patients. Patients carried several TRBV segments more frequently than controls did, and TRBV5-6, TRBV5-1 and TRBV20-1 were among them.

This clonotype was recorded a few times. Antigen unknown. From germline, CDR1 is WNHNN and CDR2 SYGVQD (reference sequence). V was trimmed by 3 bases and J by 2 bases, leaving 15 bases between them. The CDR3 has 16 amino acids. Unique molecular identifiers were carried by the TCR beta cDNA libraries. MiXCR, applied by TCRdb to the PCR reads, yields one record per CDR3 protein. The table includes hundreds of thousands of distinct CDR3 sequences, 30% detected once. The clonotype comes from a girl between 10 and 17 years old with multiple sclerosis. The V gene is TRBV10-1, the J gene TRBJ2-3; D possibly matches TRBD1 or TRBD2 (5 bases each). Sequencing was carried out using blood. The CDR3 loop is CASSDSRGRDTDTQYF. The DNA of the CDR3 is TGCGCCAGCAGTGATTCCCGGGGCAGGGACACAGATACGCAGTATTTT.